What follows describes a single T cell receptor beta chain. The target antigen is unknown. These data originate in a study of T cell responses to AZD1222 COVID-19 vaccine. Whole-study context: Doses given second, at about 4 or about 12 weeks, were pooled. Findings of the study overall: Females made up more of the donors, who were largely white British, and clonal diversity may have come out too low. CD4 TCRs associated with vaccination spanned spike, dominating at 160-218 and 743-854. Unmutated regions of variants are reportedly targeted by nearly half of spike-specific TCRs.

The assay was immunoSEQ multiplex PCR, and TCRdb's table has in-frame clones only and misses some. The sample carries around 94,000 clones, 70% to 90% recorded once. V was shortened by 9 bases and J by 10 bases, with 14 bases between the two germline ends. Germline V gene lookup returns CDR1 MNHEY and CDR2 SMNVEV (reference sequence). The CDR3 covers 11 residues. The sequence came from an adult in good health. This sample comprised peripheral blood, obtained on day 0 of AZD1222 vaccination. The V call is TRBV27, the J call TRBJ2-3, with D possibly being TRBD1 (6 bases). The CDR3 region has the DNA TGTGCCAGTTCCGGGACATTGGCGCAGTATTTT. It is translated as CASSGTLAQYF.